This TCR beta chain was profiled in a study of PD-1 blockade in classical Hodgkin lymphoma. The study, taken as a whole, reports: Complete responders started with a diversity level that resembled newly diagnosed patients at baseline. Reports indicated that newly diagnosed patients had lower baseline TCR diversity than healthy donors did. Exclusion was applied to patients who started nivolumab under 1 year after ASCT.

Every patient had relapsed following autologous stem cell transplantation, and cohorts differed in brentuximab vedotin exposure. Profiled with immunoSEQ multiplex PCR; TCRdb holds only in-frame clones, not every one. The sample records some 32,000 clones, 82% being singletons. Concerning this clone itself: What it binds is unknown.

CDR3 length: 15 amino acids. V lost 1 base, J lost 1 base, and 1 base stayed unmatched. Germline assignment: CDR1 SGHVS and CDR2 FQNEAQ. Here the sequenced sample was peripheral blood mononuclear cells (PBMCs), taken at baseline. This receptor was obtained from a human donor with classical Hodgkin lymphoma. The V and J genes are TRBV7-8 and TRBJ1-1; 9 nucleotides align to TRBD1. CDR3: CASSLVDRGNTEAFF. The CDR3 DNA is TGTGCCAGCAGCTTAGTGGACAGGGGGAACACTGAAGCTTTCTTT.